This T cell receptor (beta chain) was identified during a study of blood T cell repertoires in COVID-19. Study summary: PBMCs, B-cell-depleted T cells, or T cells were the source of the cDNA or gDNA that made up the material.

Germline values: CDR1 SGDLS, CDR2 YYNGEE. The CDR3 contains 15 residues. Trimming shortened V by 0 bases and J by 2 bases, and 10 bases separated the two germline ends. Per the original methods: Amplification from reference gene primers served as the basis for estimated nucleated cell counts. TCRdb keeps only in-frame clones here, not all; method: immunoSEQ multiplex PCR. V and J calls and clone size follow that table, whereas D and trimming were derived from the DNA. The data contain 150,000 to 200,000 clones, 86% of them singletons. Sequenced sample: PBMCs or T cells enriched from blood (not recorded which). The origin of this receptor is a woman aged 40 to 55 in a cohort exposed to, infected with or recovered from COVID-19 (not recorded which). V is TRBV9 and J is TRBJ2-3, with a weak D call TRBD1 (6 bases). CDR3 sequence reads: CASSVVPGATDTQYF. CDR3 DNA: TGTGCCAGCAGCGTAGTTCCAGGGGCCACAGATACGCAGTATTTT.